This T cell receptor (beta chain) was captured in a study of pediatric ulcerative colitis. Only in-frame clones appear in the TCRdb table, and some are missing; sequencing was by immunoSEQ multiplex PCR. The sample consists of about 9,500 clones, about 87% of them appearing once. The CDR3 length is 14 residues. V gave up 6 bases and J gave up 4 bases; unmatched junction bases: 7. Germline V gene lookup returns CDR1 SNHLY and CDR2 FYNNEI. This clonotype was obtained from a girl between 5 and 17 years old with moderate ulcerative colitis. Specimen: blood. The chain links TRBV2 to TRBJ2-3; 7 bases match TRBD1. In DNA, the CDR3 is TGTGCCAGCAGGAGACAGGGTTTAGCAGATACGCAGTATTTT. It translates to CASRRQGLADTQYF.